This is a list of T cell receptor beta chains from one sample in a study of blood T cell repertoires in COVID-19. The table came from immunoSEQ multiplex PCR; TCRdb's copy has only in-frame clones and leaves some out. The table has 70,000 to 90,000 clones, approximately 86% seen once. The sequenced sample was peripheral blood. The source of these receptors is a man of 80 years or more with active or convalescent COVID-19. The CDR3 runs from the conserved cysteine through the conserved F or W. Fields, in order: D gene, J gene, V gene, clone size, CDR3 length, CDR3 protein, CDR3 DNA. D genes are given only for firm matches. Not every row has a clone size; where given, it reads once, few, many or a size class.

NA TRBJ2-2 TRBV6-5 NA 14 CASSYLPTRGELFF TGTGCCAGCAGTTACTTACCGACGAGGGGGGAGCTGTTTTTT
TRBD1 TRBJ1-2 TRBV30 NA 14 CAWSQRTRGQGYTF TGTGCCTGGAGTCAACGGACCAGGGGGCAGGGCTACACCTTC
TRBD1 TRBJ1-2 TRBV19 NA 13 CASSMGTDYGYTF TGTGCCAGTAGTATGGGGACAGACTATGGCTACACCTTC
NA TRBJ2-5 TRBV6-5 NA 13 CASTGLIKETQYF TGTGCCAGCACAGGACTGATTAAAGAGACCCAGTACTTC
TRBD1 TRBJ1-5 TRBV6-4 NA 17 CASRRIDRGLSNQPQHF TGTGCCAGCAGGAGAATAGACAGGGGGTTAAGCAATCAGCCCCAGCATTTT
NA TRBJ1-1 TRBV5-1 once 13 CASSQDRNTEAFF TGCGCCAGCAGCCAGGACAGGAACACTGAAGCTTTCTTT
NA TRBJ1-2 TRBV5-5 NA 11 CASSSDTRYTF TGTGCCAGCAGCTCCGACACAAGGTACACCTTC
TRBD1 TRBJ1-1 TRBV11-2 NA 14 CASSFGDRDSEAFF TGTGCCAGCAGCTTCGGGGACAGGGATTCTGAAGCTTTCTTT
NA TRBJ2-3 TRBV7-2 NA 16 CASRVGGAATTDTQYF TGTGCCAGCAGGGTTGGGGGGGCGGCGACCACAGATACGCAGTATTTT
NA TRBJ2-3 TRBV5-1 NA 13 CASSDRGADTQYF TGCGCCAGCAGCGACCGGGGTGCAGATACGCAGTATTTT
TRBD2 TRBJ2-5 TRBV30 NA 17 CAWDRTISGRGQETQYF TGTGCCTGGGACAGGACCATTAGCGGGAGGGGGCAAGAGACCCAGTACTTC
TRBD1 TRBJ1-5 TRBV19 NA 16 CASSPRTGPNNQPQHF TGTGCCAGTAGTCCCCGGACAGGCCCCAACAATCAGCCCCAGCATTTT
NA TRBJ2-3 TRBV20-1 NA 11 CSARPQDTQYF TGCAGTGCTAGACCCCAGGATACGCAGTATTTT
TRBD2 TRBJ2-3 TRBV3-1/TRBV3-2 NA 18 CASSPRASGGPSTDTQYF TGTGCCAGCAGCCCACGGGCAAGCGGGGGTCCTAGCACAGATACGCAGTATTTT
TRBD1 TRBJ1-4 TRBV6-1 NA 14 CASSELGGGEKLFF TGTGCCAGCAGTGAACTAGGGGGCGGCGAAAAACTGTTTTTT
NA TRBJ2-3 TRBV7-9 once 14 CASSFLLATDTQYF TGTGCCAGCAGCTTCTTACTAGCCACAGATACGCAGTATTTT
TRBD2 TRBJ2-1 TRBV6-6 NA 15 CASRLAGGPGDEQFF TGTGCCAGCAGACTAGCGGGGGGGCCCGGGGATGAGCAGTTCTTC
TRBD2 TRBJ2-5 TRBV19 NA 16 CASSMTSGRPGETQYF TGTGCCAGTAGTATGACTAGCGGGAGGCCCGGGGAGACCCAGTACTTC
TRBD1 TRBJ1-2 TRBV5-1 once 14 CASSWDTGGSGYTF TGCGCCAGCAGCTGGGACACAGGGGGGAGCGGCTACACCTTC
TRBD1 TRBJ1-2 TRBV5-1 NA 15 CASSTGTGGGYGYTF TGCGCCAGCAGCACCGGGACAGGGGGCGGGTATGGCTACACCTTC
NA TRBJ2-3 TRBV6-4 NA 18 CASSASRLSGKSTDTQYF TGTGCCAGCAGTGCATCTCGCCTTAGCGGTAAAAGCACAGATACGCAGTATTTT